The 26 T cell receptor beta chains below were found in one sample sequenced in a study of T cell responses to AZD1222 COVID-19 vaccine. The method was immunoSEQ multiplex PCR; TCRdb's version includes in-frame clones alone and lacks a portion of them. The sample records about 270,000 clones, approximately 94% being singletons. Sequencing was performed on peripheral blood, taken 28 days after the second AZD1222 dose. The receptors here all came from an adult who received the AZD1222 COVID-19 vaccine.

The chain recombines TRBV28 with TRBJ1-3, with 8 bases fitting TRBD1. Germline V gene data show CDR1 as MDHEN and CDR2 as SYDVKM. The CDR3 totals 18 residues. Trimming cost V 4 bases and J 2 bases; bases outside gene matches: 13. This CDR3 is CASSSTHRTGLAGNTIYF. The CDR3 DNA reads TGTGCCAGCAGTTCTACCCATCGGACAGGGTTGGCTGGAAACACCATATATTTT.

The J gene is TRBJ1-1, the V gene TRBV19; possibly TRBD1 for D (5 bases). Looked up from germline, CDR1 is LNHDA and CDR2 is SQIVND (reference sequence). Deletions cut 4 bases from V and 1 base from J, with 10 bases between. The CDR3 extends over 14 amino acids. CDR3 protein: CASSTGRRNTEAFF. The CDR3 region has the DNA TGTGCCAGTAGTACGGGACGAAGGAACACTGAAGCTTTCTTT.

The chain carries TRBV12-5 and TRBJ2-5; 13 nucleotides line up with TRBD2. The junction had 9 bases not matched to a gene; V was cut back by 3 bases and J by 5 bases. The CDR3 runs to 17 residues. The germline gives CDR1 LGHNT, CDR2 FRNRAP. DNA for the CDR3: TGTGCTAGTGGTTTCTCCGGACTAGCGGGAGTCGGTGAGACCCAGTACTTC. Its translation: CASGFSGLAGVGETQYF.

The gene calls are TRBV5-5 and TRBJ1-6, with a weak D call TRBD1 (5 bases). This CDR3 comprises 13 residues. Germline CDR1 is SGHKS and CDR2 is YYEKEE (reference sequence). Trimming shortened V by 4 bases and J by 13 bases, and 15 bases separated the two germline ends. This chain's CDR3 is CASSPGQGMPLHF. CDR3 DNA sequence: TGTGCCAGCAGCCCCGGCCAGGGAATGCCCCTCCACTTT.

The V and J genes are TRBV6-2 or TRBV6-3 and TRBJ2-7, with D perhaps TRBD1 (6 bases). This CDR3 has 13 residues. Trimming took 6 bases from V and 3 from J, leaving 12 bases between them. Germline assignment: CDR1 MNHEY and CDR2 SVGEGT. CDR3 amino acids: CASRPPDSYEQYF. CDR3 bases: TGTGCCAGCAGACCTCCGGACAGCTACGAGCAGTACTTC.

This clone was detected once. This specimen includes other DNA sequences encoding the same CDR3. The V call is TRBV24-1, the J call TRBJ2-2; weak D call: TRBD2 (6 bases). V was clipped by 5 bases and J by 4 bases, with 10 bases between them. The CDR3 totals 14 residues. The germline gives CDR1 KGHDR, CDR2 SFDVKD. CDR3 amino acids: CATSVTGGTGELFF. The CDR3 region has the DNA TGTGCCACCAGTGTCACCGGGGGCACCGGGGAGCTGTTTTTT.

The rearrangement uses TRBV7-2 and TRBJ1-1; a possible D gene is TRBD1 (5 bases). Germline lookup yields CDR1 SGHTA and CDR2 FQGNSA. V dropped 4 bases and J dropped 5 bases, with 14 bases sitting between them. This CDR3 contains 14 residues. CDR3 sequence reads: CASSYRRDRTEAFF. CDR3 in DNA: TGTGCCAGCAGCTACCGCAGGGATCGGACTGAAGCTTTCTTT.

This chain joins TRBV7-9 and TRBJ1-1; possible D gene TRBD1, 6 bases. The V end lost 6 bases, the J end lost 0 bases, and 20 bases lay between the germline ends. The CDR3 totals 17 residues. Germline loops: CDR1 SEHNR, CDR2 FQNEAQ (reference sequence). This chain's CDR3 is CASRPPGHLRLNTEAFF. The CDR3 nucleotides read TGTGCCAGCAGGCCTCCGGGACACCTAAGGCTGAACACTGAAGCTTTCTTT.

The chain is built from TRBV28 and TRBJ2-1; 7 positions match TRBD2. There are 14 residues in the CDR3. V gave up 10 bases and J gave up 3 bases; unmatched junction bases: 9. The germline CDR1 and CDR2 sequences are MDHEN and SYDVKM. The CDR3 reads CATELARLYNEQFF. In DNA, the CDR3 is TGTGCCACCGAACTAGCGCGACTCTACAATGAGCAGTTCTTC.

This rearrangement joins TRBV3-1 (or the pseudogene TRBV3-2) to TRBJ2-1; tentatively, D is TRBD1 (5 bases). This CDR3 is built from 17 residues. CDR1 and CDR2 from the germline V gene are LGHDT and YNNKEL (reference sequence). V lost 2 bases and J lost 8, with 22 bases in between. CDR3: CASSQTLDSPRMDEQFF. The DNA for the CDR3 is TGTGCCAGCAGCCAAACGCTCGACAGTCCTCGGATGGATGAGCAGTTCTTC.

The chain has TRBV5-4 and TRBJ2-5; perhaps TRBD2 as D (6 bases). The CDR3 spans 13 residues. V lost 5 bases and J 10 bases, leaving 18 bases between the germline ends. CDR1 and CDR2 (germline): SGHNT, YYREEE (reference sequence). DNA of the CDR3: TGTGCCAGCAGGGGACTTGGGAAGGGCAACCAGTACTTC. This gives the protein CASRGLGKGNQYF.

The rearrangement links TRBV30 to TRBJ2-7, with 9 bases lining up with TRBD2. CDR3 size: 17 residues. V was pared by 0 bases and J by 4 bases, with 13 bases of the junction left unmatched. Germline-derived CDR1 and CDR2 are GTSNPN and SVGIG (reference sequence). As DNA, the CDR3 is TGTGCCTGGAGTGTAATGGTTATAGCGGGAGATATATACGAGCAGTACTTC. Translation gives CAWSVMVIAGDIYEQYF.

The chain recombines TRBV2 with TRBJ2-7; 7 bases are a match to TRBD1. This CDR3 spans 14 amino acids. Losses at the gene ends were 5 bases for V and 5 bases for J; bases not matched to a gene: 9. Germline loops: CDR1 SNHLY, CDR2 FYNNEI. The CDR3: CASSNDRAWDEQYF. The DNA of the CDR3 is TGTGCCAGCAGTAACGACAGGGCGTGGGACGAGCAGTACTTC.

The CDR3 region is CASSPSTREEAFF. The CDR3 DNA sequence: TGTGCCAGCAGCCCCTCCACCAGGGAGGAAGCTTTCTTT. The J gene is TRBJ1-1, the V gene TRBV7-3; tentative D call: TRBD1 (5 bases). The CDR3 covers 13 residues. Germline V gene data show CDR1 as SGHTA and CDR2 as FQGTGA. V was trimmed by 5 bases and J by 8 bases, leaving 15 bases between them. Complete variable domain (other parts from reference TRBV7-3 and TRBJ1-1): GAGVSQTPSNKVTEKGKYVELRCDPISGHTALYWYRQSLGQGPEFLIYFQGTGAADDSGLPNDRFFAVRPEGSVSTLKIQRTERGDSAVYLCASSPSTREEAFFGQGTRLTVV.

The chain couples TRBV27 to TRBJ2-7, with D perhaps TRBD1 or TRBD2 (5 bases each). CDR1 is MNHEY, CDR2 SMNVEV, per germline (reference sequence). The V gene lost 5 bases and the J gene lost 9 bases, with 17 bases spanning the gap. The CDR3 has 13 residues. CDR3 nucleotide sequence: TGTGCCAGCAGTACCCTCTCCGGGACCTTGCAGTACTTC. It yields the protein CASSTLSGTLQYF.

The CDR3 region is CASRPRATNEKLFF. The CDR3 nucleotides are TGTGCCAGCAGGCCCAGAGCAACTAATGAAAAACTGTTTTTT. This chain links TRBV6-5 with TRBJ1-4; D unresolved. The germline V gene encodes CDR1 MNHEY and CDR2 SVGAGI. V lost 6 bases, J lost 0 bases, and 8 bases lay in between. CDR3 length equals 14 residues.

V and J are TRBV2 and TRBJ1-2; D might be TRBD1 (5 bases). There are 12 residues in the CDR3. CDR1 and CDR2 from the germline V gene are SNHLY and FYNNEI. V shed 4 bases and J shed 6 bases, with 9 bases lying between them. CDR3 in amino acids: CASSASTDGYTF. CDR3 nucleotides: TGTGCCAGCAGTGCCTCGACAGATGGCTACACCTTC.

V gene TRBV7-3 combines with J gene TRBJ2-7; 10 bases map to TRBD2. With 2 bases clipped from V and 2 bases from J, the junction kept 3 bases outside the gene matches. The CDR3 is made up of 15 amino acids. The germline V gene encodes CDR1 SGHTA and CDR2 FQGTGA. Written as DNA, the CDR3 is TGTGCCAGCAGCTTACTAGCGGGAGAGACCTACGAGCAGTACTTC. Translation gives CASSLLAGETYEQYF.

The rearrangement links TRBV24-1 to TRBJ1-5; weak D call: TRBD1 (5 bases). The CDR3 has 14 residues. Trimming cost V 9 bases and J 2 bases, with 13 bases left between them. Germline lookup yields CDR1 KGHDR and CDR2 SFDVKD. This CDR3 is CATRGGGGNQPQHF. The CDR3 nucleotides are TGTGCCACCCGGGGCGGCGGAGGCAATCAGCCCCAGCATTTT.

The chain's CDR3 is CASSQELSGDLGYGYTF. The CDR3 DNA reads TGCGCCAGCAGCCAAGAGCTTTCAGGGGATTTAGGGTATGGCTACACCTTC. The chain combines TRBV4-1 with TRBJ1-2, with a weak D call TRBD1 (6 bases). The CDR3 covers 17 residues. Deletions cut 0 bases from V and 5 bases from J, with 19 bases between. Germline V lookup: CDR1 MGHRA, CDR2 YSYEKL.

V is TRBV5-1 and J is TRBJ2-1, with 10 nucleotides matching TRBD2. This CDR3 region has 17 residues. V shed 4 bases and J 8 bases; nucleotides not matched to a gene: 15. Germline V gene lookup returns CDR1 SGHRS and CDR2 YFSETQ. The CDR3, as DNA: TGCGCCAGCAGCCCACCCCTCCCTAGCGGGAGTAACTATGAGCAGTTCTTC. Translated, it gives CASSPPLPSGSNYEQFF.

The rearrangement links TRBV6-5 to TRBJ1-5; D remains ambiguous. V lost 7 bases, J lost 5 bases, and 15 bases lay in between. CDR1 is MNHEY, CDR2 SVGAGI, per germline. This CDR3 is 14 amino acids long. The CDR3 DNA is TGTGCCAGCACTAATCCGCCTGGTGATCAGCCCCAGCATTTT. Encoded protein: CASTNPPGDQPQHF.

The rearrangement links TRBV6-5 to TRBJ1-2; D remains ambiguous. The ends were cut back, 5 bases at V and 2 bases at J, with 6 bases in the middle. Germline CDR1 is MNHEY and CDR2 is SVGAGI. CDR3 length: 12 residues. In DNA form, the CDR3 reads TGTGCCAGCAGTACTCCGAACTATGGCTACACCTTC. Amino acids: CASSTPNYGYTF.

This CDR3 is CASEDRGVREQYF. Written as DNA, the CDR3 is TGTGCCAGTGAGGACAGGGGGGTTCGGGAGCAGTACTTC. The chain links TRBV6-5 to TRBJ2-7, with 10 bases lining up with TRBD1. There are 13 residues in the CDR3. The V and J ends lost 9 bases and 7 bases, in that order; junction bases with no gene match: 9. Germline CDR1 MNHEY, CDR2 SVGAGI.

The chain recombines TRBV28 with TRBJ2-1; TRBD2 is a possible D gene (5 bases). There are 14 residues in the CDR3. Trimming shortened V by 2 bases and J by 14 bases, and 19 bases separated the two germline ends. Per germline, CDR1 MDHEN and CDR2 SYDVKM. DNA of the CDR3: TGTGCCAGCAGTTTAGGAGAGGCAGTAGTGGGAGAGTTCTTC. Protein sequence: CASSLGEAVVGEFF. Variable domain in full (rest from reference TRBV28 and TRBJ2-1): DVKVTQSSRYLVKRTGEKVFLECVQDMDHENMFWYRQDPGLGLRLIYFSYDVKMKEKGDIPEGYSVSREKKERFSLILESASTNQTSMYLCASSLGEAVVGEFFGPGTRLTVL.

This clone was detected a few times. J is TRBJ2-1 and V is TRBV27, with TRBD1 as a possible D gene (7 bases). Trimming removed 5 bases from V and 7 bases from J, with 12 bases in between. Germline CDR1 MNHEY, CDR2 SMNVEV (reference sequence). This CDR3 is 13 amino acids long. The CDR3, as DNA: TGTGCCAGCAGTCCCAGGGGGAGGAATGAGCAGTTCTTC. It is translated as CASSPRGRNEQFF.